This T cell receptor beta chain was sequenced in a study of a mutant IDH1 vaccine in newly diagnosed glioma listed by TCRdb under 2021. About the study as a whole: Patients received eight vaccinations in weeks 1, 3, 5, 7, 11, 15, 19 and 23, corresponding to visits V03 through V10. Vaccination began 4-6 weeks after radiotherapy alone, or alongside temozolomide cycles in the chemotherapy-containing groups. Of the 25 to 40 patients who were treated, approximately 60% were male and roughly 38% were female, and the mean age was around 40 years. Prior to enrollment, patients had been given standard therapy consisting of radiotherapy alone, temozolomide alone, or radiochemotherapy with temozolomide, with the combination given to most patients. Peripheral blood was collected at six visits: V03 (baseline), V05, V07, V10, V12 and V13. For exploratory analyses, longitudinal TCRB deep sequencing was carried out in under 30 treated patients wherever samples were available.

Per the publication, the time point label means: week 11, during vaccination. Every vaccine dose consisted of 300 ug of a 20-mer mutant IDH1 peptide in Montanide, administered subcutaneously together with topical imiquimod. The donors had newly diagnosed IDH1-mutant astrocytomas of WHO grade 3 or 4 that showed loss of nuclear ATRX. The samples were drawn from NOA16, a multicentre, single-arm, open-label phase I trial in Germany that tested a mutant IDH1 peptide vaccine in humans for the first time. Genomic DNA for TCRB sequencing was extracted from EDTA blood using the DNeasy Blood and Tissue Kit. To prepare the library, the immunoSEQ multiplex PCR assay was applied. Rearranged TCR beta chain sequences were amplified with the hsTCRB Kit following the manufacturer's protocol. An Illumina MiSeq was used to sequence the TCRB libraries. In the authors' own workflow: The proprietary platform of the kit vendor was used for demultiplexing, trimming and gene mapping. TCRdb took this table from immuneACCESS and kept in-frame rearrangements with V and J called. Such tables lack part of the clones; where checked against another copy, unresolved V genes explain under half of the gap, and the rest is unexplained. V and J calls and clone size are as listed in that table; D and trimming were resolved from the DNA. The sample includes tens of thousands of clones, with 75% to 90% observed a single time. The ten most abundant clones make up about 6% of the sample.

CDR1 is given as SGHNT and CDR2 as YENEEA, both from the germline V gene. At the junction V is shortened by 5 bases and J by 5 bases, with 16 bases in between. The CDR3 runs 15 residues from the cysteine to the phenylalanine. The only DNA kept is the CDR3, 45 bases in frame from the first base. The research as a whole found: Availability determined which PBMC samples were chosen for TCRB deep sequencing. Pseudoprogression seemed to be unrelated to changes in the top peripheral T cell clonotypes found by TCRB sequencing. The authors stated that sample limitations prevented analyses of patient blood samples from being reproduced. Immune responses induced by the vaccine were seen in roughly 95% of patients across multiple MHC alleles.

About this clone itself: What this receptor recognizes is not known. No much larger clonotype is one base removed from it; base qualities were not supplied.

The sequence was collected from a man aged 50-60 years with glioma. The V gene is TRBV11-3 and the J gene is TRBJ2-1, with no D gene named confidently. The sample here was PBMCs, taken from a glioma patient whose treatment included an IDH1 peptide vaccine. This receptor has the CDR3 CASSPAVSLNNEQFF. The bases are TGTGCCAGCAGCCCGGCAGTAAGCCTAAACAATGAGCAGTTCTTC.